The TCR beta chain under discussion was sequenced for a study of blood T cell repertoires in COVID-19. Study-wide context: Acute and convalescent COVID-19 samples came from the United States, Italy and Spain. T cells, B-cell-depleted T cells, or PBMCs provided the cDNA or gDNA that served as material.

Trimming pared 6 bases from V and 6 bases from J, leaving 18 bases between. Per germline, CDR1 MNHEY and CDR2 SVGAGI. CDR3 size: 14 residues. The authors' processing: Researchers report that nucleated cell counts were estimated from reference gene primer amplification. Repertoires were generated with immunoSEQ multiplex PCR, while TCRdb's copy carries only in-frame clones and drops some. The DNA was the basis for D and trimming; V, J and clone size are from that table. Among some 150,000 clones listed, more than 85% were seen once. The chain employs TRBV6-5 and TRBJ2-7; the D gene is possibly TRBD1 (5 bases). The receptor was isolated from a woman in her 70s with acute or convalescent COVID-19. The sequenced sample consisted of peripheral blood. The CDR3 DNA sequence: TGTGCCAGCAGGGGGCAGGGCCCATCTGCCGAGCAGTACTTC. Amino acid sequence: CASRGQGPSAEQYF.